Sequencing of this TCR beta chain was carried out in a study of shared clonotypes between healthy human individuals. Naive CD8 populations comprised CD45RO-negative cells positively selected for CCR7, excluding terminally differentiated effector memory CD45RA+ cells. The protocol was immunoSEQ multiplex PCR, while the TCRdb copy is restricted to in-frame clones and leaves out a portion. Of under 1 million clones detected, 90% to 98% appear once; the ten largest clones hold about 0.21%. Germline lookup yields CDR1 SGHNT and CDR2 YYREEE (reference sequence). Trimming cost V 0 bases and J 6 bases, with 5 bases left between them. The CDR3 is 12 amino acids.

V gene TRBV5-4 combines with J gene TRBJ2-3; D is undetermined. This receptor was identified in a young man in good health. Sequencing was done on a sample of naive CD8+ T cells sorted from blood. CDR3: CASSLDSDTQYF. The CDR3 coding sequence is TGTGCCAGCAGCTTGGACTCGGATACGCAGTATTTT. Variable domain in full (rest from reference TRBV5-4 and TRBJ2-3): ETGVTQSPTHLIKTRGQQVTLRCSSQSGHNTVSWYQQALGQGPQFIFQYYREEENGRGNFPPRFSGLQFPNYSSELNVNALELDDSALYLCASSLDSDTQYFGPGTRLTVL.